This TCR beta chain is drawn from a study of blood T cell repertoires in COVID-19. V lost 2 bases and J lost 0, with 8 bases in between. The CDR3 totals 15 residues. CDR1 is MNHNS, CDR2 SASEGT, per germline. In the original processing: Amplification of reference gene primers provided the estimated nucleated cell counts. Only in-frame clones appear in the TCRdb table, and some are missing; sequencing was by immunoSEQ multiplex PCR. The DNA gave D and trimming, while V, J and clone size come from that table. The table includes around 180,000 clones, about 83% detected once. This rearrangement joins TRBV6-1 to TRBJ1-5; D is ambiguous. This TCR derives from a human donor in a cohort sampled during active COVID-19. Sample: peripheral blood. The CDR3 nucleotides read TGTGCCAGCAGTGAACTGGCAGGTAGCAATCAGCCCCAGCATTTT. Amino acid sequence: CASSELAGSNQPQHF.